Each of the 12 T cell receptor beta chains below was sequenced from the same sample in a study of blood T cell repertoires in COVID-19. Sequencing used immunoSEQ multiplex PCR; TCRdb keeps in-frame clones, though not all of them. The table shows over 250,000 clones, with nearly 90% occurring only once. The material sequenced was PBMCs or T cells enriched from blood (not recorded which). Receptor source: a woman in her sixties or seventies who had recovered from COVID-19.

The rearrangement joins TRBV30 to TRBJ2-3; 9 bases align to TRBD2. CDR1 is GTSNPN and CDR2 is SVGIG in the germline V gene (reference sequence). This CDR3 is 19 amino acids long. The J segment lost 1 base and the V segment lost 0 bases, leaving 14 bases of the junction unmatched. This chain's CDR3 is CAWSVRWRGGRYGTDTQYF. For the CDR3, the DNA is TGTGCCTGGAGTGTACGGTGGCGGGGGGGCCGTTATGGCACAGATACGCAGTATTTT.

The gene calls are TRBV6-5 and TRBJ2-3, with TRBD2 as a possible D gene (6 bases). The CDR3 spans 12 residues. Looked up from germline, CDR1 is MNHEY and CDR2 is SVGAGI. V was clipped by 6 bases and J by 3 bases, with 7 bases between them. Here the CDR3 DNA reads TGTGCCAGCAGGGGGAGGACAGATACGCAGTATTTT. Protein: CASRGRTDTQYF.

The chain employs TRBV19 and TRBJ1-2, with D unresolved. This CDR3 is 12 amino acids long. CDR1 LNHDA and CDR2 SQIVND come from the germline V gene (reference sequence). The germline V and J ends were trimmed by 6 bases and 7 bases, with 12 bases remaining between them. CDR3 bases: TGTGCCAGTAGGACAAGAGAAATTGGCTACACCTTC. It is translated as CASRTREIGYTF.

This chain uses TRBV28 with TRBJ1-2, with a possible D match to TRBD1 (6 bases). The V end lost 5 bases, the J end lost 3 bases, and 16 bases lay between the germline ends. The CDR3 consists of 15 residues. The germline V gene has CDR1 MDHEN and CDR2 SYDVKM. The CDR3 loop is CASSQSGGAHYGYTF. CDR3 sequence (DNA): TGTGCCAGCAGTCAATCGGGGGGCGCCCACTATGGCTACACCTTC.

V is TRBV15 and J is TRBJ1-5; weak D call: TRBD1 (5 bases). The V gene's germline CDR1 is LNHNV and CDR2 YYDKDF (reference sequence). CDR3 length equals 19 residues. Between the trimmed V and J ends, which lost 1 base and 3 bases, there was a span of 22 bases. The CDR3 DNA reads as TGTGCCACCAGCAGAGTCGGAGGGGTCCGAACTGTATCCAATCAGCCCCAGCATTTT. Protein sequence: CATSRVGGVRTVSNQPQHF.

The chain recombines TRBV18 with TRBJ1-1; 8 bases fit TRBD1. CDR1 is KGHSH and CDR2 is LQKENI in the germline V gene. The CDR3 contains 14 residues. V was pared by 6 bases and J by 2 bases, with 5 bases of the junction left unmatched. The chain's CDR3 is CASSPDRGNTEAFF. For the CDR3, the DNA is TGTGCCAGCTCGCCAGACAGGGGTAACACTGAAGCTTTCTTT.

The chain is built from TRBV30 and TRBJ2-1, with 9 bases lining up with TRBD2. CDR1 is GTSNPN, CDR2 SVGIG, per germline (reference sequence). The CDR3 length is 14 residues. V was clipped by 0 bases and J by 6 bases; unmatched bases: 3. The CDR3: CAWSVGLATNEQFF. CDR3 in DNA: TGTGCCTGGAGTGTAGGACTAGCGACCAATGAGCAGTTCTTC.

J is TRBJ2-7 and V is TRBV2, with D hard to call. CDR1 is SNHLY and CDR2 is FYNNEI in the germline V gene. The CDR3 consists of 15 residues. Trimming stripped 0 bases from V and 3 bases from J, with 12 bases between. CDR3: CASSEALPASYEQYF. DNA of the CDR3: TGTGCCAGCAGTGAAGCGCTTCCAGCTAGCTACGAGCAGTACTTC.

This chain connects TRBV16 to TRBJ2-5; D is unclear. Germline CDR1 KGHSY, CDR2 FQNENV. The CDR3 contains 13 residues. V lost 1 base, J lost 5 bases, and 8 bases lay in between. The CDR3 nucleotides read TGTGCCAGCAGCCAATTGATGCGGGAGACCCAGTACTTC. Its translation: CASSQLMRETQYF.

The chain carries TRBV27 and TRBJ1-4; no clear D gene. Trimming pared 6 bases from V and 3 bases from J, leaving 11 bases between. The CDR3 sequence is 14 residues long. CDR1 and CDR2 (germline): MNHEY, SMNVEV (reference sequence). The CDR3 is CASSSVVANEKLFF. The CDR3 DNA reads TGTGCCAGCAGCAGCGTTGTAGCTAATGAAAAACTGTTTTTT.

The gene calls are TRBV4-1 and TRBJ1-1, with 7 positions matching TRBD1. This CDR3 comprises 16 residues. V was clipped by 4 bases and J by 1 base; unmatched bases: 9. Germline V gene lookup returns CDR1 MGHRA and CDR2 YSYEKL. CDR3 nucleotides: TGCGCCAGCAGCCTTTACAGGGGCAAAACGAACACTGAAGCTTTCTTT. Protein: CASSLYRGKTNTEAFF.

The chain couples TRBV9 to TRBJ2-1, with 8 bases aligning to TRBD1. J lost 2 bases, V lost 4 bases, and 2 bases had no gene match. Germline V gives CDR1 SGDLS, CDR2 YYNGEE. CDR3 length: 14 amino acids. This CDR3 reads CASSPTGAYNEQFF. The CDR3 DNA follows: TGTGCCAGCAGCCCGACAGGGGCCTACAATGAGCAGTTCTTC.